This entry is about one T cell receptor (beta chain). What it recognizes is unknown. Germline assignment: CDR1 SGDLS and CDR2 YYNGEE. This CDR3 has 20 residues. With 0 bases removed from V and 0 bases from J, the gap between germline ends came to 19 bases. The data are from a study of neoadjuvant anti-PD-1 for oral cavity cancer. This table comes from immunoSEQ multiplex PCR, and its TCRdb copy is limited to in-frame clones, with some not included. The table records 30,000 to 40,000 clones, about 83% of them present only once. General study findings and limits: Each response group had just a few patients in TCR analyses. Non-responders to neoadjuvant nivolumab had significantly more clonal PBMC T cells than responders.

This TCR came from a person aged 40 to 85 with oral cavity squamous cell carcinoma. The chain joins TRBV9 to TRBJ1-6; maybe TRBD1 (6 bases). The material sequenced was PBMCs, taken before nivolumab (anti-PD-1) treatment. In DNA, the CDR3 is TGTGCCAGCAGCGTAGTCCCCAGCCTTACAGGGAGCTCCTATAATTCACCCCTCCACTTT. It encodes CASSVVPSLTGSSYNSPLHF. The full variable domain, its missing parts supplied by reference TRBV9 and TRBJ1-6, is DSGVTQTPKHLITATGQRVTLRCSPRSGDLSVYWYQQSLDQGLQFLIQYYNGEERAKGNILERFSAQQFPDLHSELNLSSLELGDSALYFCASSVVPSLTGSSYNSPLHFGNGTRLTVT.